One and the same sample provided the 7 T cell receptor beta chains below, sequenced in a study of radiotherapy plus CTLA-4 blockade in lung cancer. The table came from immunoSEQ multiplex PCR; TCRdb's copy has only in-frame clones and leaves some out. Of more than 80,000 clones detected, more than 75% appear once; the ten largest clones hold less than 2.5%. This specimen consisted of peripheral blood, obtained from a patient treated with radiotherapy plus ipilimumab. These receptors were collected from a human donor with non-small cell lung cancer that progressed on radiotherapy plus ipilimumab. Some clones in this sample may be carry-over from other donors' samples.

The V call is TRBV28, the J call TRBJ2-7; D gene ambiguous. CDR3 length equals 13 residues. With 6 bases removed from V and 6 bases from J, the gap between germline ends came to 15 bases. Germline V gene data show CDR1 as MDHEN and CDR2 as SYDVKM. CDR3 protein: CASSDLWSPEQYF. CDR3 nucleotides: TGTGCCAGCAGCGACCTCTGGTCTCCCGAGCAGTACTTC.

J is TRBJ1-2 and V is TRBV18; D is uncertain. V was shortened by 2 bases and J by 3 bases, with 13 bases between the two germline ends. Germline V lookup: CDR1 KGHSH, CDR2 LQKENI. The CDR3 has 15 residues. CDR3 DNA sequence: TGTGCCAGCTCACCATTGGGAGAATCGGACTATGGCTACACCTTC. Translation: CASSPLGESDYGYTF.

This rearrangement joins TRBV5-1 to TRBJ2-5; TRBD2 agrees at 8 bases. The germline V gene has CDR1 SGHRS and CDR2 YFSETQ. This CDR3 comprises 14 residues. V lost 4 bases and J lost 5; bases outside the gene matches: 7. The CDR3 here is CASSPGGARETQYF. The CDR3 DNA sequence: TGCGCCAGCAGCCCCGGGGGGGCCCGGGAGACCCAGTACTTC.

The rearrangement uses TRBV19 and TRBJ1-2; D is ambiguous. Trimming stripped 3 bases from V and 3 bases from J, with 8 bases between. Germline CDR1 LNHDA, CDR2 SQIVND (reference sequence). This CDR3 has 13 amino acids. CDR3: CASSIPPDYGYTF. The DNA of the CDR3 is TGTGCCAGTAGTATTCCTCCGGACTATGGCTACACCTTC. Full variable domain (rest looked up from reference TRBV19 and TRBJ1-2): DGGITQSPKYLFRKEGQNVTLSCEQNLNHDAMYWYRQDPGQGLRLIYYSQIVNDFQKGDIAEGYSVSREKKESFPLTVTSAQKNPTAFYLCASSIPPDYGYTFGSGTRLTVV.

This sequence joins TRBV10-3 and TRBJ2-6; 7 nucleotides line up with TRBD1. This CDR3 spans 17 amino acids. With V trimmed by 0 bases and J by 2 bases, 4 bases remained unmatched. Per the germline V gene, CDR1 is ENHRY and CDR2 is SYGVKD. The CDR3 nucleotides read TGTGCCATCAGTGAGTCACAGGGGAGCACTGGGGCCAACGTCCTGACTTTC. It specifies CAISESQGSTGANVLTF.

Only one count was recorded for this clone. This sequence joins TRBV19 and TRBJ1-2; D gene ambiguous. Germline CDR1 is LNHDA and CDR2 is SQIVND (reference sequence). V lost 5 bases and J 3 bases, leaving 7 bases between the germline ends. The CDR3 has 12 amino acids. CDR3 bases: TGTGCCAGTAGTCCGGACTACTATGGCTACACCTTC. Translating gives CASSPDYYGYTF.

The CDR3 DNA is TGTGCCAGTAGCACGGGACAGGGGAGTTCACCCCTCCACTTT. This codes for CASSTGQGSSPLHF. The genes are TRBV19 and TRBJ1-6; 10 nucleotides agree with TRBD1. V lost 6 bases, J lost 9 bases, and 5 bases stayed unmatched. Germline V gives CDR1 LNHDA, CDR2 SQIVND (reference sequence). CDR3 length: 14 residues.